This T cell receptor (beta chain) originates from a study of T cell changes during pregnancy in multiple sclerosis. The length of the CDR3 is 14 residues. Trimming left V 2 bases short and J 7 bases short, with 12 bases between. Germline V lookup: CDR1 MNHEY, CDR2 SVGAGI. The method was immunoSEQ multiplex PCR; TCRdb's version includes in-frame clones alone and lacks a portion of them. The sample shows just over 60,000 clones, 92% of them seen only once. The chain uses TRBV6-5 and TRBJ2-1; tentatively, D is TRBD1 (6 bases). The starting material was peripheral blood, obtained in the second trimester of pregnancy. The sequence came from a female donor in good health, enrolled as a control in a pregnancy study. DNA of the CDR3: TGTGCCAGCAGTTACGGGGGCAGGGATAATGAGCAGTTCTTC. This gives the protein CASSYGGRDNEQFF.